This paragraph covers one TCR beta chain sequence. These data come from a study of blood T cell repertoires in COVID-19. Study context: The study drew acute and convalescent COVID-19 samples from the United States, Italy and Spain. PBMCs, B-cell-depleted T cells, or T cells provided the cDNA or gDNA that made up the material.

How the authors handled the data: The assay estimated nucleated cells by amplifying reference gene primers. The data were produced by immunoSEQ multiplex PCR, yet TCRdb's version contains in-frame clones alone and is incomplete. V and J calls plus clone size are reproduced from that table; the DNA served to infer D and trimming. The sample consists of about 210,000 clones, around 86% of them appearing once. The study assigned cohorts using participant-reported clinical history. The sequence derives from a woman between 45 and 60 years old with acute COVID-19. Material: PBMCs or T cells enriched from blood (not recorded which).

The CDR3 DNA follows: TGTGCCAGCAGCTTGTTTTTAGACAGGGTGTTCTATGGCTACACCTTC. Its translation is CASSLFLDRVFYGYTF. The chain couples TRBV5-6 to TRBJ1-2; 7 bases fit TRBD1. The germline CDR1 and CDR2 sequences are SGHDT and YYEEEE. Losses at the gene ends were 1 base for V and 4 bases for J; bases not matched to a gene: 10. The CDR3 runs to 16 residues.